Ten or more counts support the clone carrying this T cell receptor (beta chain). Its antigen is not identified. This sample is part of a study of identical twins. Study outcomes and limitations: Cross-sectional statistical analysis, not tracking of the same donors, underpinned the conclusions. Zero-insertion analyses were open to partial confounding by invariant MAIT and iNKT cells.

MiXCR was run by TCRdb on the 5' RACE reads, yielding one entry per CDR3 protein. The table includes 450,000 to 650,000 distinct CDR3 sequences, around 15% detected once. This same sample was also taken into another study, of yellow fever vaccine responses in identical twins.

Sequenced material: CD4+ T cells sorted from blood. This receptor was taken from a woman in her late teens or twenties in good health.

The CDR3 region has the DNA TGCGCCAGCAGCCTAGGGAGCGATCAGCCCCAGCATTTT. This sequence encodes CASSLGSDQPQHF. The V call is TRBV5-1, the J call TRBJ1-5; no definite D call. V lost 4 bases to trimming and J lost 5 bases, with 10 bases between them. Germline-derived CDR1 and CDR2 are SGHRS and YFSETQ. This CDR3 is 13 amino acids long.